This TCR beta chain originates from a study of blood T cell repertoires in COVID-19. Background on the study: Acute and convalescent COVID-19 specimens originated in the United States, Italy and Spain.

In the original workflow: Quantification of nucleated cells was approximated via reference gene primer amplification. Clones were read by immunoSEQ multiplex PCR, and TCRdb kept only the in-frame ones, dropping some. V and J calls and clone size are copied from that table; D and trimming were computed from the DNA. Among some 360,000 clones listed, approximately 90% were seen once. This CDR3 is 18 amino acids long. Trimming took 4 bases from V and 7 from J; bases not matched to a gene: 15. From germline, CDR1 is MGHRA and CDR2 YSYEKL. This clonotype was obtained from a woman aged 60-75 years with COVID-19, enrolled during active disease. Sequences were obtained from peripheral blood. This chain links TRBV4-1 with TRBJ2-7; 14 bases fit TRBD2. The CDR3 protein is CASSPLERLAGGPGEQYF. CDR3 nucleotides: TGCGCCAGCAGCCCCCTGGAAAGACTAGCGGGGGGGCCGGGTGAGCAGTACTTC.